This T cell receptor (beta chain) was retrieved from a study of shared clonotypes between healthy human individuals. As originally analysed: Junction-only immunoSEQ sequences carried no quality scores, so filtering differed. Some clones are missing from TCRdb's copy, which holds only in-frame ones; the method was immunoSEQ multiplex PCR. V, J and clone size reflect that table, while D and trimming were determined from the DNA. The data hold hundreds of thousands of clones, with roughly three quarters observed a single time. This receptor was taken from a woman aged 40 to 50 in good health. Some clones in this sample may be carry-over from other donors' samples. The sequencing sample was made of PBMCs.

This CDR3 is CASSLTGSSANYGYTF. In DNA form, the CDR3 reads TGCGCCAGCAGCTTAACAGGGTCCTCAGCCAACTATGGCTACACCTTC. The V gene is TRBV5-1, the J gene TRBJ1-2, with D perhaps TRBD1 (6 bases). The CDR3 is made up of 16 amino acids. Looked up from germline, CDR1 is SGHRS and CDR2 is YFSETQ. V was shortened by 2 bases and J by 2 bases, with 16 bases between the two germline ends.